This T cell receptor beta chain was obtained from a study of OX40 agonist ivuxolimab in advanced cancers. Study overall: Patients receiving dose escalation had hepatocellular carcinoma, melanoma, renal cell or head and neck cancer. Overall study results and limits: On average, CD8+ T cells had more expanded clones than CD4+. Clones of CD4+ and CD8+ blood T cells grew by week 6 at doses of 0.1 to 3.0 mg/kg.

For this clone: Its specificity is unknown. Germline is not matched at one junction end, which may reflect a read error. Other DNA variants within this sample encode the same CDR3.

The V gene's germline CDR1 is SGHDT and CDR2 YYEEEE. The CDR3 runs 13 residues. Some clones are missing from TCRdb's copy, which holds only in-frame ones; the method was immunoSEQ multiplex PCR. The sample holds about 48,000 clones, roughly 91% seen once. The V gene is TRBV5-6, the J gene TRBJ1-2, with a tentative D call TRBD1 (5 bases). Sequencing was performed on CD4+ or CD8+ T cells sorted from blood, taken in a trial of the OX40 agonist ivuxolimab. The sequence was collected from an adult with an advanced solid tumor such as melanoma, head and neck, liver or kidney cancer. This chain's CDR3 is CASSRGRDYGYTF. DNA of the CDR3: TGTGCCAGCAGTCGGGGCAGGGACTACGGCTACACCTTC.